Included here is one T cell receptor beta chain sequence, with context. This sample was included in a study of blood T cell repertoires in COVID-19. CDR3 length equals 14 residues. The trim removed 4 bases at V and 5 bases at J, leaving 7 bases unmatched. Looked up from germline, CDR1 is SGHRS and CDR2 is YFSETQ. Authors' data handling: Reference gene primer amplification gave nucleated cell count estimates. Assay: immunoSEQ multiplex PCR; the TCRdb copy retains only in-frame clones and omits some. V and J calls and clone size are given by that table; D and trimming were obtained from the DNA. Of some 95,000 clones in the sample, approximately 86% are singletons; the top ten hold approximately 1.3%.

What was sequenced was peripheral blood. The chain has TRBV5-1 and TRBJ2-5; TRBD2 matches 8 bases. The TCR comes from an older man with active or convalescent COVID-19. The CDR3 DNA sequence: TGCGCCAGCAGCGAAGCGGGAGCTCGGGAGACCCAGTACTTC. Translating it yields CASSEAGARETQYF.